These T cell receptor beta chains were read from a single sample in a study of cytomegalovirus exposure and HLA in healthy donors. The table came from immunoSEQ multiplex PCR; TCRdb's copy has only in-frame clones and leaves some out. The profile shows some 60,000 clones, 80% of them singletons. Sequences were obtained from PBMCs. The receptor set was obtained from a male donor in good health and CMV-seronegative. CDR3s include the opening cysteine and the closing phenylalanine or tryptophan. Each record gives: CDR3 DNA, CDR3 protein, clone size, V gene, J gene, D gene. D genes are given only for firm matches. Clone size is stated in some rows and not others, as once, few, many or a class when expanded.

CDR3 DNA: TGTGCCAGCAGGCTCGGGGGAGTGGCTGAAGCTTTCTTT; CDR3 protein: CASRLGGVAEAFF; clone size: -; V gene: TRBV5-6; J gene: TRBJ1-1; D gene: -
CDR3 DNA: TGTGCCAGCAGCTTACCCACTAGCGGGGGGGCTATAGAGACCCAGTACTTC; CDR3 protein: CASSLPTSGGAIETQYF; clone size: -; V gene: TRBV11-2; J gene: TRBJ2-5; D gene: TRBD2
CDR3 DNA: TGCGCCAGCAGTAAGGGGCAGGACACTGAAGCTTTCTTT; CDR3 protein: CASSKGQDTEAFF; clone size: -; V gene: TRBV5-1; J gene: TRBJ1-1; D gene: -
CDR3 DNA: TGTGCCACCAGCGGTATTAGCGGGCCTCCGGGAGATACGCAGTATTTT; CDR3 protein: CATSGISGPPGDTQYF; clone size: -; V gene: TRBV15; J gene: TRBJ2-3; D gene: TRBD2
CDR3 DNA: TGTGCCAGCAGCCCGGGGATCGGGGAGCTGTTTTTT; CDR3 protein: CASSPGIGELFF; clone size: -; V gene: TRBV25-1; J gene: TRBJ2-2; D gene: -
CDR3 DNA: TGTGCCAGCACAAGACAGGTTGGAGGCACTGAAGCTTTCTTT; CDR3 protein: CASTRQVGGTEAFF; clone size: -; V gene: TRBV11-2; J gene: TRBJ1-1; D gene: -
CDR3 DNA: TGTGCCAGTAGTACCACAGGTGGCTACACCTTC; CDR3 protein: CASSTTGGYTF; clone size: -; V gene: TRBV19; J gene: TRBJ1-2; D gene: -
CDR3 DNA: TGTGCCAGCAGTGGATCCCAGACTAGCGGGGGGTTGGAGCAGTTCTTC; CDR3 protein: CASSGSQTSGGLEQFF; clone size: -; V gene: TRBV2; J gene: TRBJ2-1; D gene: TRBD2
CDR3 DNA: TGTGCCAGCAGCAAAGTACCTAGCGGGGGGGCCGCGGAGACCCAGTACTTC; CDR3 protein: CASSKVPSGGAAETQYF; clone size: -; V gene: TRBV21-1; J gene: TRBJ2-5; D gene: -
CDR3 DNA: TGTGCCAGCAGCCAGGGACTAGCGGGGGGTGGCACAGATACGCAGTATTTT; CDR3 protein: CASSQGLAGGGTDTQYF; clone size: -; V gene: TRBV4-2; J gene: TRBJ2-3; D gene: TRBD2
CDR3 DNA: TGTGCCAGCAGCTTATCAGGAGGCACGACGCTCTACAATGAGCAGTTCTTC; CDR3 protein: CASSLSGGTTLYNEQFF; clone size: -; V gene: TRBV7-2; J gene: TRBJ2-1; D gene: -
CDR3 DNA: TGTGCCAGCAGCTTTCAGGGGGCGATGAACACTGAAGCTTTCTTT; CDR3 protein: CASSFQGAMNTEAFF; clone size: -; V gene: TRBV7-6; J gene: TRBJ1-1; D gene: TRBD1
CDR3 DNA: TGTGCCTGGACCCCCGGCTCTGGGGCCAACGTCCTGACTTTC; CDR3 protein: CAWTPGSGANVLTF; clone size: -; V gene: TRBV30; J gene: TRBJ2-6; D gene: -
CDR3 DNA: TGTGCCAGTAAGGACAGGGGGGGCTACACCTTC; CDR3 protein: CASKDRGGYTF; clone size: once; V gene: TRBV19; J gene: TRBJ1-2; D gene: TRBD1
CDR3 DNA: TGTGCCAGCAGCTATGGCGGGAGTTACAATCAGCCCCAGCATTTT; CDR3 protein: CASSYGGSYNQPQHF; clone size: -; V gene: TRBV5-6; J gene: TRBJ1-5; D gene: -
CDR3 DNA: TGTGCCAGCAGTCTAGGACTGATTAATTCACCCCTCCACTTT; CDR3 protein: CASSLGLINSPLHF; clone size: -; V gene: TRBV27; J gene: TRBJ1-6; D gene: -
CDR3 DNA: TGTGCCAGCAGCTTATTAGGGGGCCCAGATACGCAGTATTTT; CDR3 protein: CASSLLGGPDTQYF; clone size: -; V gene: TRBV7-2; J gene: TRBJ2-3; D gene: TRBD1
CDR3 DNA: TGTGCCTGGGGAGGGACCCCGGGATTGGAGACCCAGTACTTC; CDR3 protein: CAWGGTPGLETQYF; clone size: -; V gene: TRBV30; J gene: TRBJ2-5; D gene: -
CDR3 DNA: TGTGCCAGCTCACGATTAGAGAACACTGAAGCTTTCTTT; CDR3 protein: CASSRLENTEAFF; clone size: -; V gene: TRBV18; J gene: TRBJ1-1; D gene: -
CDR3 DNA: TGCGCCAGCAGCCAGAAGGACAGGGAGGGGCCCAAAGCTTTCTTT; CDR3 protein: CASSQKDREGPKAFF; clone size: once; V gene: TRBV4-1; J gene: TRBJ1-1; D gene: TRBD1
CDR3 DNA: TGCGCCAGCAGCCAAGCCCCAGGTATGAACACTGAAGCTTTCTTT; CDR3 protein: CASSQAPGMNTEAFF; clone size: medium-sized; V gene: TRBV4-1; J gene: TRBJ1-1; D gene: -
CDR3 DNA: TGTGCCAGCACCGACGGCAGGAATCTGAACACTGAAGCTTTCTTT; CDR3 protein: CASTDGRNLNTEAFF; clone size: -; V gene: TRBV2; J gene: TRBJ1-1; D gene: -
CDR3 DNA: TGTGCCAGCAGCTTAGCCCGGGATGTCTCTCGGCCCCAGCATTTT; CDR3 protein: CASSLARDVSRPQHF; clone size: -; V gene: TRBV7-8; J gene: TRBJ1-5; D gene: -
CDR3 DNA: TGCGCCAGCAGGACAGGGGAAAACTATGGCTACACCTTC; CDR3 protein: CASRTGENYGYTF; clone size: -; V gene: TRBV5-1; J gene: TRBJ1-2; D gene: TRBD1
CDR3 DNA: TGTGCCAGTAGCAATAAGGCCCGGGACAGGGGGCTATCAGGGGCCAACGTCCTGACTTTC; CDR3 protein: CASSNKARDRGLSGANVLTF; clone size: few; V gene: TRBV19; J gene: TRBJ2-6; D gene: TRBD1
CDR3 DNA: TGTGCCAGCACCCCCAGCGGGGGACTCACAGATACGCAGTATTTT; CDR3 protein: CASTPSGGLTDTQYF; clone size: few; V gene: TRBV11-2; J gene: TRBJ2-3; D gene: TRBD2
CDR3 DNA: TGTGCCAGCAGTTTTGGCAGGTATAATGGCTACACCTTC; CDR3 protein: CASSFGRYNGYTF; clone size: -; V gene: TRBV27; J gene: TRBJ1-2; D gene: -
CDR3 DNA: TGTGCTAGCAGCCTTTCCGAGGACACTGAAGCTTTCTTT; CDR3 protein: CASSLSEDTEAFF; clone size: -; V gene: TRBV7-7; J gene: TRBJ1-1; D gene: -
CDR3 DNA: TGTGCCAGCAGCGGTAGCATTGGTGAGACCCAGTACTTC; CDR3 protein: CASSGSIGETQYF; clone size: -; V gene: TRBV9; J gene: TRBJ2-5; D gene: -
CDR3 DNA: TGTGCCAGCAGCCCGCTAGCGGGGGGGCCAATCTACGAGCAGTACTTC; CDR3 protein: CASSPLAGGPIYEQYF; clone size: few; V gene: TRBV5-4; J gene: TRBJ2-7; D gene: TRBD2
CDR3 DNA: TGCGCCAGCAGCCAAGATGTTCCCTTTCGGGGGCAAGAGACCCAGTACTTC; CDR3 protein: CASSQDVPFRGQETQYF; clone size: -; V gene: TRBV4-3; J gene: TRBJ2-5; D gene: -
CDR3 DNA: TGTGCCAGTAGTATAGGGGTATGGCAGGGAGGGGGAGATACGCAGTATTTT; CDR3 protein: CASSIGVWQGGGDTQYF; clone size: -; V gene: TRBV19; J gene: TRBJ2-3; D gene: -
CDR3 DNA: TGTGCCAGCAGTTACTCAGGGCAGGGGATTAGAAAGCAGTACTTC; CDR3 protein: CASSYSGQGIRKQYF; clone size: -; V gene: TRBV6-5; J gene: TRBJ2-7; D gene: -
CDR3 DNA: TGTGCCAGCAGCCCTCCCCGAACAGGAATGGACATTCAGTACTTC; CDR3 protein: CASSPPRTGMDIQYF; clone size: -; V gene: TRBV7-8; J gene: TRBJ2-4; D gene: -
CDR3 DNA: TGTGCCAGCAGCTTAGGTTTACTAGCGGGGTCAGATACGCAGTATTTT; CDR3 protein: CASSLGLLAGSDTQYF; clone size: -; V gene: TRBV7-6; J gene: TRBJ2-3; D gene: TRBD2
CDR3 DNA: TGTGCCTGGGGGGGACAGTTGGACGGGGAGCTGTTTTTT; CDR3 protein: CAWGGQLDGELFF; clone size: -; V gene: TRBV30; J gene: TRBJ2-2; D gene: TRBD1
CDR3 DNA: TGCAGCATCACCACCTACACCGGGGGGGGCTTTGAAGCTTTCTTT; CDR3 protein: CSITTYTGGGFEAFF; clone size: once; V gene: TRBV29-1; J gene: TRBJ1-1; D gene: -
CDR3 DNA: TGTGCCAGCAGCTTGGGTCGGACAAACACTGAAGCTTTCTTT; CDR3 protein: CASSLGRTNTEAFF; clone size: -; V gene: TRBV5-4; J gene: TRBJ1-1; D gene: -
CDR3 DNA: TGCGCCAGCAGCTTGGACGGACAGGGGGGTCGGGGCACAGATACGCAGTATTTT; CDR3 protein: CASSLDGQGGRGTDTQYF; clone size: -; V gene: TRBV5-1; J gene: TRBJ2-3; D gene: TRBD1
CDR3 DNA: TGTGCCAGTAGTCCCGGGACAGGCGGGCAGGGCTACACCTTC; CDR3 protein: CASSPGTGGQGYTF; clone size: -; V gene: TRBV19; J gene: TRBJ1-2; D gene: TRBD1
CDR3 DNA: TGTGCCAGCAGCTTTTACGGAGATAATGAAAAACTGTTTTTT; CDR3 protein: CASSFYGDNEKLFF; clone size: -; V gene: TRBV11-2; J gene: TRBJ1-4; D gene: -
CDR3 DNA: TGTGCCAGCAGCCAGGACAGAGGCACAGATACGCAGTATTTT; CDR3 protein: CASSQDRGTDTQYF; clone size: -; V gene: TRBV11-2; J gene: TRBJ2-3; D gene: -
CDR3 DNA: TGTGCCACCAGCAGAATAGTCGGGGAATACACTGAAGCTTTCTTT; CDR3 protein: CATSRIVGEYTEAFF; clone size: -; V gene: TRBV15; J gene: TRBJ1-1; D gene: -